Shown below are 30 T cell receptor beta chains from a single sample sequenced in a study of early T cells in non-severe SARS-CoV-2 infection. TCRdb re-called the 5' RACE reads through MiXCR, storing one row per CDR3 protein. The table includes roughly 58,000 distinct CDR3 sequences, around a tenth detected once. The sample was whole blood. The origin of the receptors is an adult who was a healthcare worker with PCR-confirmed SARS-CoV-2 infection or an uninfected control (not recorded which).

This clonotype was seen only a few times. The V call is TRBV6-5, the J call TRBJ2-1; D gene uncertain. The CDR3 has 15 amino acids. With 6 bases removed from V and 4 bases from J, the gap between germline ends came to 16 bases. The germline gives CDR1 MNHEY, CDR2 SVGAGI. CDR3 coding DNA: TGTGCCAGCAGGACTGACTTGGGGTCATACAATGAGCAGTTCTTC. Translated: CASRTDLGSYNEQFF.

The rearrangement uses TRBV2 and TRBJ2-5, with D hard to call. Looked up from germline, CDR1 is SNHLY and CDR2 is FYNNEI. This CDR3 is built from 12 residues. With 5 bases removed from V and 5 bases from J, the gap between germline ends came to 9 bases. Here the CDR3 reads CASSPNSETQYF. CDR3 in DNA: TGTGCCAGCAGTCCAAACTCGGAGACCCAGTACTTC. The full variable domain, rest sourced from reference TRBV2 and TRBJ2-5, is EPEVTQTPSHQVTQMGQEVILRCVPISNHLYFYWYRQILGQKVEFLVSFYNNEISEKSEIFDDQFSVERPDGSNFTLKIRSTKLEDSAMYFCASSPNSETQYFGPGTRLLVL.

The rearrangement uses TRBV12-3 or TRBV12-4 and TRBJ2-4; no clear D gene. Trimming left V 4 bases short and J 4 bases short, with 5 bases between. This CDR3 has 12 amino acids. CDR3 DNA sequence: TGTGCCAGCAGTTCGGCTAAAAACATTCAGTACTTC. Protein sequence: CASSSAKNIQYF.

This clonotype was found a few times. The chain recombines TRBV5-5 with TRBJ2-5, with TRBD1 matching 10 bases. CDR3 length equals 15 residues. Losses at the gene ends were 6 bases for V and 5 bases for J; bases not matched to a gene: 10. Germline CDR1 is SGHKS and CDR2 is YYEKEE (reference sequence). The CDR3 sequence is CASIWNGQGGETQYF. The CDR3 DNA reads TGTGCCAGCATCTGGAATGGACAGGGGGGCGAGACCCAGTACTTC.

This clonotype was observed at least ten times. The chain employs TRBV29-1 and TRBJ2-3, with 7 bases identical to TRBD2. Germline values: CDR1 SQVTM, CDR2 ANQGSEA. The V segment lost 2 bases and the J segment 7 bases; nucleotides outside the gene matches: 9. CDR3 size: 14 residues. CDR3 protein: CSVESDRGGNTQYF. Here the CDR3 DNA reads TGCAGCGTTGAATCGGATAGGGGAGGGAATACGCAGTATTTT.

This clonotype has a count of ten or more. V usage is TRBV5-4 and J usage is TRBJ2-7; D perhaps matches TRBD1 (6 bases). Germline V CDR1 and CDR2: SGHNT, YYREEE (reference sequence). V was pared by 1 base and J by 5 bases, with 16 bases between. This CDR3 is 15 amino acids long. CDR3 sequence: CASSLTLTGKHEQYF. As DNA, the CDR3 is TGTGCCAGCAGCTTGACCCTAACAGGGAAGCACGAGCAGTACTTC.

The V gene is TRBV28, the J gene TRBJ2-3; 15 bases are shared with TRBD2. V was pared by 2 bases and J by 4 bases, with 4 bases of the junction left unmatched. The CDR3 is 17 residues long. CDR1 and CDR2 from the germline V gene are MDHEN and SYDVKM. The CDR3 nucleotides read TGTGCCAGCAGTTTAGCGGGACTAGCGGGAGGCGCAGATACGCAGTATTTT. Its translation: CASSLAGLAGGADTQYF. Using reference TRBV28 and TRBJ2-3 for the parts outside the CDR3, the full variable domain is DVKVTQSSRYLVKRTGEKVFLECVQDMDHENMFWYRQDPGLGLRLIYFSYDVKMKEKGDIPEGYSVSREKKERFSLILESASTNQTSMYLCASSLAGLAGGADTQYFGPGTRLTVL.

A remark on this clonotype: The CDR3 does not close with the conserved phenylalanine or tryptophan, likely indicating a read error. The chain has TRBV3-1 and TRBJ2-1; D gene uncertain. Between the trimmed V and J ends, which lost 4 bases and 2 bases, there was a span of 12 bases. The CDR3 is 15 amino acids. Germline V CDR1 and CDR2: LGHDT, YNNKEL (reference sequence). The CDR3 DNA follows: TGTGCCAGCAGCCCCCTAACGGTGGCCTACAATGAGCAGTTCTCC. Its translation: CASSPLTVAYNEQFS.

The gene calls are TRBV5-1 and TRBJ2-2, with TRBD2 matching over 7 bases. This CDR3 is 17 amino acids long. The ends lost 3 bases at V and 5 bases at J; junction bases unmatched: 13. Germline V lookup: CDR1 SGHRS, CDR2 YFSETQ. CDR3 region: CASSWDYPGLGTGELFF. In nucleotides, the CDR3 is TGCGCCAGCAGCTGGGACTACCCAGGCCTAGGGACCGGGGAGCTGTTTTTT.

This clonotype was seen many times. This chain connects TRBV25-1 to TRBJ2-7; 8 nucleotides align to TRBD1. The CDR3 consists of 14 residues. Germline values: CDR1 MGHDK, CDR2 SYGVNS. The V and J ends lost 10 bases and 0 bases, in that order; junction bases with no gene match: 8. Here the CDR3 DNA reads TGTGCCACAGGGGGCGCATTGGGCTCCTACGAGCAGTACTTC. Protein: CATGGALGSYEQYF.

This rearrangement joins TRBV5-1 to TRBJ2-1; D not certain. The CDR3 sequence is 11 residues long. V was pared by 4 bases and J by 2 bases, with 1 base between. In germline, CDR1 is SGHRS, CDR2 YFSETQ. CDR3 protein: CASSAYNEQFF. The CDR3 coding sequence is TGCGCCAGCAGCGCCTACAATGAGCAGTTCTTC.

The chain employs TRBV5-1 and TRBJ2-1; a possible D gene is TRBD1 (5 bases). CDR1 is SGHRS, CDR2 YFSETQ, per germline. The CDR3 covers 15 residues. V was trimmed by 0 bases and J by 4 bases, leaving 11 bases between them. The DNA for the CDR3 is TGCGCCAGCAGCTTGGTCCCCGACAGTTACAATGAGCAGTTCTTC. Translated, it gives CASSLVPDSYNEQFF.

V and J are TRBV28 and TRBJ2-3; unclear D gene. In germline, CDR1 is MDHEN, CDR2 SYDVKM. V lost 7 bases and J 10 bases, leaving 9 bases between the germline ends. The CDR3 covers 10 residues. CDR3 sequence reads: CASNGSAQYF. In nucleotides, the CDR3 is TGTGCCAGCAACGGAAGCGCGCAGTATTTT.

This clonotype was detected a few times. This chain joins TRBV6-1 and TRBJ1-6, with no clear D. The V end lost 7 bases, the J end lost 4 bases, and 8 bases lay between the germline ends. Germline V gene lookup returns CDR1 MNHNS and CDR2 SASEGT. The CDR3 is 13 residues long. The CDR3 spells CASIREYNSPLHF. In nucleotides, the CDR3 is TGTGCCAGCATCCGGGAGTATAATTCACCCCTCCACTTT.

The CDR3 spells CSALRSGGFTDTQYF. CDR3 DNA: TGCAGTGCTCTTAGGAGCGGGGGCTTCACAGATACGCAGTATTTT. The genes are TRBV20-1 and TRBJ2-3, with 8 positions matching TRBD2. The CDR3 length is 15 residues. CDR1 DFQATT and CDR2 SNEGSKA come from the germline V gene (reference sequence). Trimming at V came to 5 bases and at J to 2 bases, leaving 9 bases not matched to a gene.

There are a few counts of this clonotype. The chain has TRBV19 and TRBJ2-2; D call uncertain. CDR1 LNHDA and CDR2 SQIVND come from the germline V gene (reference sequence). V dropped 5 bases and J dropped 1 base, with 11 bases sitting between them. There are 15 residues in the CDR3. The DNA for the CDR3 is TGTGCCAGTAGTCAAGGGCTCGGGAACACCGGGGAGCTGTTTTTT. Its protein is CASSQGLGNTGELFF.

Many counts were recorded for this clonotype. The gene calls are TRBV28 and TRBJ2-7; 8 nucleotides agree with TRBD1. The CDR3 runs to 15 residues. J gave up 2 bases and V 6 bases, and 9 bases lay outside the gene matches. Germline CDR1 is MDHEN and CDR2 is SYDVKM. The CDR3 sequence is CASSPETGGTYEQYF. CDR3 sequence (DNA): TGTGCCAGCAGCCCCGAAACAGGGGGGACCTACGAGCAGTACTTC.

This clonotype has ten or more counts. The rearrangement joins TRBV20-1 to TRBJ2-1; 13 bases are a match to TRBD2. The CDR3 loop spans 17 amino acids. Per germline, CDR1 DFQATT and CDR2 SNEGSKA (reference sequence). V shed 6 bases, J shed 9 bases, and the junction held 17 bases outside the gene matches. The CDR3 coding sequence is TGCAGTGCCGTAATGCAGGGACTAGCGGGATTACAAATTGAGCAGTTCTTC. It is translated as CSAVMQGLAGLQIEQFF.

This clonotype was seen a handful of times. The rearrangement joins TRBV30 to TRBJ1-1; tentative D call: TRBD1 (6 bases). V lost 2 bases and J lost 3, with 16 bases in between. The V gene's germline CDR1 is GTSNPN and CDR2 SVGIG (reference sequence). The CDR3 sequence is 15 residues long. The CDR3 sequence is CAWSRPGAGDTEAFF. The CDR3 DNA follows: TGTGCCTGGAGTCGTCCAGGGGCAGGGGACACTGAAGCTTTCTTT.

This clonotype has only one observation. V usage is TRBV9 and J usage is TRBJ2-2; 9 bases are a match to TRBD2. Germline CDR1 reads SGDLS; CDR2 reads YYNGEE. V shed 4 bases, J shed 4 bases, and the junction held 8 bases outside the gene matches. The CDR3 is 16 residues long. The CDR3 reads CASSFRTSDATGELFF. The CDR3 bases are TGTGCCAGCAGCTTCAGGACTAGCGACGCCACCGGGGAGCTGTTTTTT.

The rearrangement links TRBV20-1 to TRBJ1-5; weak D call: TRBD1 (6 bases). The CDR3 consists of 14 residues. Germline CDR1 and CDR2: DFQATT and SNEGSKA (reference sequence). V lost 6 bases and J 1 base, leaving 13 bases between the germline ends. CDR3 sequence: CSAITGHSNQPQHF. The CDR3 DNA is TGCAGTGCCATCACGGGACACAGCAATCAGCCCCAGCATTTT.

The CDR3 nucleotides read TGTGCCAGCAGGCAGGGGACCGGCTATGGCTACACCTTC. This translates into CASRQGTGYGYTF. This sequence joins TRBV28 and TRBJ1-2; D perhaps matches TRBD1 (6 bases). Germline V gene data show CDR1 as MDHEN and CDR2 as SYDVKM. Trimming left V 6 bases short and J 4 bases short, with 12 bases between. There are 13 residues in the CDR3.

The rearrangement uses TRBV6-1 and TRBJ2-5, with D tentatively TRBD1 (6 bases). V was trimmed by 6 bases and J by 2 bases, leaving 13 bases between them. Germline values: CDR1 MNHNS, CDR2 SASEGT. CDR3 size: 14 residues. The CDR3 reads CASSDRRTQETQYF. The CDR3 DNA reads TGTGCCAGCAGCGACAGGAGGACACAAGAGACCCAGTACTTC.

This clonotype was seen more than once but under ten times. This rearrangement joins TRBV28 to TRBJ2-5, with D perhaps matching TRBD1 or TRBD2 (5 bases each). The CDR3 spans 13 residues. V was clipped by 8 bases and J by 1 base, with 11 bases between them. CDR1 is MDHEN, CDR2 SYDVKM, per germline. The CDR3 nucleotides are TGTGCCAGCCCGGGACGGCCCCAAGAGACCCAGTACTTC. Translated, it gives CASPGRPQETQYF.

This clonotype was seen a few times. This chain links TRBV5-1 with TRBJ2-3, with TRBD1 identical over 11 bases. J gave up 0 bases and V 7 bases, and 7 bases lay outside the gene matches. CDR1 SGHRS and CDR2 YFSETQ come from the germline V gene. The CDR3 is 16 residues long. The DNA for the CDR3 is TGCGCCAGCCGGTTTGGACAGGGGGCTAGCACAGATACGCAGTATTTT. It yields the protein CASRFGQGASTDTQYF.

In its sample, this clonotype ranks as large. CDR3 loop: CASTALQSGNTIYF. The CDR3, as DNA: TGTGCCAGCACCGCCCTCCAATCTGGAAACACCATATATTTT. The chain employs TRBV6-6 and TRBJ1-3; no clear D gene. CDR1 is MNHNY and CDR2 is SVGAGI in the germline V gene (reference sequence). The CDR3 totals 14 residues. Trimming shortened V by 7 bases and J by 1 base, and 11 bases separated the two germline ends.

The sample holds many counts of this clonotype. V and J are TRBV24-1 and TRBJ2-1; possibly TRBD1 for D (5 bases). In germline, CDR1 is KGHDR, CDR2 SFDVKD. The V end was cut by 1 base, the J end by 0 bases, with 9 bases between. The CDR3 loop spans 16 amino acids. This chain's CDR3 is CATSDLEQASYNEQFF. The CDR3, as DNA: TGTGCCACCAGTGATTTAGAACAGGCCTCCTACAATGAGCAGTTCTTC.

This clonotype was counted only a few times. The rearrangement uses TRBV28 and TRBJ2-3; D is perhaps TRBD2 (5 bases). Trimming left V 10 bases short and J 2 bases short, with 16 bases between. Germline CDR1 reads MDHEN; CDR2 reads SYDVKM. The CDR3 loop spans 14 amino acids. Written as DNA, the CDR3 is TGTGCCACCCTGGGAGCTATTATCACAGATACGCAGTATTTT. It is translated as CATLGAIITDTQYF. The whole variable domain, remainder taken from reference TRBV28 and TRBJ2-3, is DVKVTQSSRYLVKRTGEKVFLECVQDMDHENMFWYRQDPGLGLRLIYFSYDVKMKEKGDIPEGYSVSREKKERFSLILESASTNQTSMYLCATLGAIITDTQYFGPGTRLTVL.

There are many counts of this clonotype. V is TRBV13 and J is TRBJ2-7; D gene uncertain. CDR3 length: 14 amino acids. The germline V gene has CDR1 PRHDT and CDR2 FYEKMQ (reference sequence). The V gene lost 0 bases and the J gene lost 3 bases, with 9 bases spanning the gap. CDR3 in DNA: TGTGCCAGCAGCTTAGGAGGGCTACACTACGAGCAGTACTTC. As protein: CASSLGGLHYEQYF.

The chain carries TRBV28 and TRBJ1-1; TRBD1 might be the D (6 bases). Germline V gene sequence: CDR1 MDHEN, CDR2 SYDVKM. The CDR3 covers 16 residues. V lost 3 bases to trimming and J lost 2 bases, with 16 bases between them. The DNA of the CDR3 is TGTGCCAGCAGTTTTGGTGTGGACAGAGCTAACACTGAAGCTTTCTTT. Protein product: CASSFGVDRANTEAFF.